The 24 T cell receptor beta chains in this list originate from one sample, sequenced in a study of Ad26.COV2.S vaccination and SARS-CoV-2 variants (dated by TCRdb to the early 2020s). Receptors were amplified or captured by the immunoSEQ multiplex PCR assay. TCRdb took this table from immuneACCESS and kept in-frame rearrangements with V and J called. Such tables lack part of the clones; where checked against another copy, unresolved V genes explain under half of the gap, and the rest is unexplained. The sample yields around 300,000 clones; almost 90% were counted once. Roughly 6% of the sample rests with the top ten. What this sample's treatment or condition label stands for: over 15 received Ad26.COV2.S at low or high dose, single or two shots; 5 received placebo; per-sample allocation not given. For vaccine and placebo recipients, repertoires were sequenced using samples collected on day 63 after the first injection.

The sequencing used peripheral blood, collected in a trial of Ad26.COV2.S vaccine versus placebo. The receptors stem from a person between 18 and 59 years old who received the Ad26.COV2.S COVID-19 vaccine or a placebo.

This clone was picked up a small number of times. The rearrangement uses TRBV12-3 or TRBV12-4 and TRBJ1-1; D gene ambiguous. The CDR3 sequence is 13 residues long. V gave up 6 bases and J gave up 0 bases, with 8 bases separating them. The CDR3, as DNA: TGTGCCAGCAGGGGCAGCCTGAACACTGAAGCTTTCTTT. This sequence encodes CASRGSLNTEAFF.

CDR3 sequence reads: CASSQGPPQETQYF. Written as DNA, the CDR3 is TGCGCCAGCAGCCAAGGACCACCTCAAGAGACCCAGTACTTC. The chain combines TRBV4-3 with TRBJ2-5; no definite D call. The CDR3 is 14 residues long. CDR1 is LGHNA, CDR2 YSLEER, per germline. Between the trimmed V and J ends, which lost 1 base and 2 bases, there was a span of 8 bases.

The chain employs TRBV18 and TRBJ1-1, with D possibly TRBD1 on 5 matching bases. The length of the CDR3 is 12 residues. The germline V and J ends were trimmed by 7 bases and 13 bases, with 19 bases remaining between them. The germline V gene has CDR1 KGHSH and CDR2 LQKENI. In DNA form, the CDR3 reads TGTGCCAGCTTACTCGCTCGGAGGGACGATTTCTTT. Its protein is CASLLARRDDFF.

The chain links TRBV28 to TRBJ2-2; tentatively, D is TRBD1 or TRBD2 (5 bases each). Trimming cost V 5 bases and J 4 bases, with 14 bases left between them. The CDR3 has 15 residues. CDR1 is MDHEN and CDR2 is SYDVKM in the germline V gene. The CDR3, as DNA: TGTGCCAGCAGTCGCTCGGGGACCTTCACCGGGGAGCTGTTTTTT. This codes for CASSRSGTFTGELFF.

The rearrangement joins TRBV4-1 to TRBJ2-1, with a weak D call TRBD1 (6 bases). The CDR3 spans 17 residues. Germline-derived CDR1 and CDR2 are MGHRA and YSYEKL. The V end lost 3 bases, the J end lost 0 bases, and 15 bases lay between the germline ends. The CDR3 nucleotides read TGCGCCAGCAGCCACCTACAGGGCATAAGCTCCTACAATGAGCAGTTCTTC. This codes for CASSHLQGISSYNEQFF.

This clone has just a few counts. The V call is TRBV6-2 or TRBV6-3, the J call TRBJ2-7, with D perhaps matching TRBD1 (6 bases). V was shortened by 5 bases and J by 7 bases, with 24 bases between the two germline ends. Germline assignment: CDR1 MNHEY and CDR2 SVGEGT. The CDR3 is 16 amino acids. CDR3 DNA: TGTGCCAGCAGTCACGCCCACAGGGTTCTTTCGGGGGAGCAGTACTTC. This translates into CASSHAHRVLSGEQYF.

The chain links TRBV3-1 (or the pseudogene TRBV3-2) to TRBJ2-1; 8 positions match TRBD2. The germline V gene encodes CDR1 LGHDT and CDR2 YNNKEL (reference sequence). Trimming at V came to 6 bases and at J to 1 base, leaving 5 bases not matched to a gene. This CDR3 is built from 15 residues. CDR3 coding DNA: TGTGCCAGCAGATCATCGGGGGGGTCCTACAATGAGCAGTTCTTC. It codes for CASRSSGGSYNEQFF.

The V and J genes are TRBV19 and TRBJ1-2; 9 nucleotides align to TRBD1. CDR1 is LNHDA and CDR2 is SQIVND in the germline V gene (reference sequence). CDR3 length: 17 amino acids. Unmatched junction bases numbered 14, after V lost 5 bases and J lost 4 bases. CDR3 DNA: TGTGCCAGTAGTCCTCCGGGACAGGGTGATTTCAGCTATGGCTACACCTTC. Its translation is CASSPPGQGDFSYGYTF.

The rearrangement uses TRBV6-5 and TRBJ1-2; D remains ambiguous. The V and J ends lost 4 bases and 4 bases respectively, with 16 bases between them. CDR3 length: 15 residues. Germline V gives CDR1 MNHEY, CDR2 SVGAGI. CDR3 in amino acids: CASSSPSRGRYGYTF. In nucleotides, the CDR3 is TGTGCCAGCAGTTCTCCCAGTCGCGGCCGCTATGGCTACACCTTC.

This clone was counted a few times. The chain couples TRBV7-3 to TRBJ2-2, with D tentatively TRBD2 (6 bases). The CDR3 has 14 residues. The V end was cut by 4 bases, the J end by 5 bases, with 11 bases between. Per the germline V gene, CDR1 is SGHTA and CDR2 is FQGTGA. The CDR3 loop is CASSSTGTTGELFF. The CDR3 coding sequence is TGTGCCAGCAGCTCCACCGGGACTACCGGGGAGCTGTTTTTT.

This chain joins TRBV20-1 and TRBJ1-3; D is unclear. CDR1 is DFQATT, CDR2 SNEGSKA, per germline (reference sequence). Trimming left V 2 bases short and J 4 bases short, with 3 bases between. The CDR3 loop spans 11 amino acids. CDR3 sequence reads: CSARIGNTIYF. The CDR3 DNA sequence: TGCAGTGCTAGAATAGGAAACACCATATATTTT.

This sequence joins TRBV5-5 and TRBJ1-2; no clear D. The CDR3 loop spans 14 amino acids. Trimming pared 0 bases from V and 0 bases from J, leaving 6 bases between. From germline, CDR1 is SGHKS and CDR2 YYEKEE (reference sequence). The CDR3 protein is CASSLVVANYGYTF. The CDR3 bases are TGTGCCAGCAGCTTGGTAGTGGCTAACTATGGCTACACCTTC. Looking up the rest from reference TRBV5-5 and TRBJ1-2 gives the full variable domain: DAGVTQSPTHLIKTRGQQVTLRCSPISGHKSVSWYQQVLGQGPQFIFQYYEKEERGRGNFPDRFSARQFPNYSSELNVNALLLGDSALYLCASSLVVANYGYTFGSGTRLTVV.

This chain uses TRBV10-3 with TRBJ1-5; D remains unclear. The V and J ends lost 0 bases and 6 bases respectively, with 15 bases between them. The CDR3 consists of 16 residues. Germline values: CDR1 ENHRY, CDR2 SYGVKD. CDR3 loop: CAISESSLRGSQPQHF. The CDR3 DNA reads TGTGCCATCAGTGAGTCCTCCCTGCGGGGAAGTCAGCCCCAGCATTTT.

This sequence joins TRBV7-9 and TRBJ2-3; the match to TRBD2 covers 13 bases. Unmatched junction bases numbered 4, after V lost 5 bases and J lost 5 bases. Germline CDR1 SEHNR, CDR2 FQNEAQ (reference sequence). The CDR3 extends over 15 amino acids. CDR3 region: CASSPGTSGVDTQYF. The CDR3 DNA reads TGTGCCAGCAGCCCCGGGACTAGCGGGGTAGATACGCAGTATTTT.

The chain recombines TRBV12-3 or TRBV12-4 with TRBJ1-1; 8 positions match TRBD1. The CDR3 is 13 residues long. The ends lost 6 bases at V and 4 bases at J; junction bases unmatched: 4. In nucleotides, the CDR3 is TGTGCCAGCAGGCAGGGGGCAGGCACTGAAGCTTTCTTT. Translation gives CASRQGAGTEAFF.

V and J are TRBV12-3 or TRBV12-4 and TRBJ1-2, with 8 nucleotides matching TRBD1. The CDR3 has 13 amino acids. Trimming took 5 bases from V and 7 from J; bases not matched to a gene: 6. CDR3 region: CASSPLTGVGYTF. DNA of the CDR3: TGTGCCAGCAGTCCTTTGACAGGGGTTGGCTACACCTTC.

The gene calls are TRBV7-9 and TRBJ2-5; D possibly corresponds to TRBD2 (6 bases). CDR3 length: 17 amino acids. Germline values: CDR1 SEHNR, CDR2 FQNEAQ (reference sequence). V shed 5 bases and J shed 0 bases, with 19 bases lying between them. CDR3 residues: CASSPRGSQWYQETQYF. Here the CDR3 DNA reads TGTGCCAGCAGCCCCCGGGGGAGTCAATGGTACCAAGAGACCCAGTACTTC.

The CDR3: CASSPQGQNTEAFF. The CDR3 region has the DNA TGTGCCAGCTCACCGCAGGGACAGAACACTGAAGCTTTCTTT. The chain recombines TRBV18 with TRBJ1-1, with D perhaps matching TRBD1 (6 bases). V lost 3 bases, J lost 1 base, and 9 bases lay in between. CDR3 length: 14 amino acids. Germline V gives CDR1 KGHSH, CDR2 LQKENI.

CDR3 in DNA: TGCAGTGCTAGTAAACTAGGGACACCAGCAGATACGCAGTATTTT. This codes for CSASKLGTPADTQYF. V and J are TRBV20-1 and TRBJ2-3; TRBD1 might be the D (6 bases). CDR3 length: 15 residues. Germline loops: CDR1 DFQATT, CDR2 SNEGSKA (reference sequence). V was clipped by 3 bases and J by 4 bases, with 17 bases between them.

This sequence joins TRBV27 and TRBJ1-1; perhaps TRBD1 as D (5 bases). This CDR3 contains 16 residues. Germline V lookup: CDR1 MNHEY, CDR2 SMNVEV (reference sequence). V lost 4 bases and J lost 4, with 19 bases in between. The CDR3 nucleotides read TGTGCCAGCAGTTCGCTCCCTTCCGGGGGAGTCACTGAAGCTTTCTTT. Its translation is CASSSLPSGGVTEAFF.

In DNA, the CDR3 is TGTGCCAGCAGTCCGACCCCCCGGGGTAGCGGGAGCTCCTACAATGAGCAGTTCTTC. Translated: CASSPTPRGSGSSYNEQFF. The rearrangement links TRBV7-9 to TRBJ2-1; 9 nucleotides line up with TRBD2. The germline CDR1 and CDR2 sequences are SEHNR and FQNEAQ (reference sequence). V shed 6 bases, J shed 0 bases, and the junction held 15 bases outside the gene matches. The CDR3 contains 19 residues.

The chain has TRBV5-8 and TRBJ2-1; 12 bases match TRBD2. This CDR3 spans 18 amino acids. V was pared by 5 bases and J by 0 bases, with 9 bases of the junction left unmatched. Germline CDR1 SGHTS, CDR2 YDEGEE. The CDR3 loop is CASSYGLAGSSSYNEQFF. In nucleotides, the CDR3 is TGTGCCAGCAGTTATGGACTAGCGGGGTCCAGCTCCTACAATGAGCAGTTCTTC.

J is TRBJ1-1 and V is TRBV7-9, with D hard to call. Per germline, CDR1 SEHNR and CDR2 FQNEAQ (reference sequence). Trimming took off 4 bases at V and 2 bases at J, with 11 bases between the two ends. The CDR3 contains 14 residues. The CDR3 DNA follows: TGTGCCAGCAGCTCAGAGGTCCTAAACACTGAAGCTTTCTTT. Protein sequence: CASSSEVLNTEAFF.

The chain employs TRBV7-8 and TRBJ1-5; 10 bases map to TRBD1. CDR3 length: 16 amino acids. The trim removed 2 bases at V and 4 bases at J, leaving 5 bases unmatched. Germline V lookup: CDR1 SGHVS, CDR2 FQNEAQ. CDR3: CASSLRGQGPNQPQHF. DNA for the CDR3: TGTGCCAGCAGCTTAAGGGGACAGGGGCCTAATCAGCCCCAGCATTTT.